Below, one TCR beta chain is given with its context. These data come from a study of blood T cell repertoires in COVID-19. Across the whole study: Samples representing acute and convalescent COVID-19 were sourced from the United States, Italy and Spain.

Per the study methods: Nucleated cell number was recorded as an estimate derived from reference gene primer amplification. TCRdb keeps only in-frame clones here, not all; method: immunoSEQ multiplex PCR. V and J calls and clone size follow that table, whereas D and trimming were derived from the DNA. The profile covers roughly 250,000 clones, with over 80% appearing a single time and over 3.5% taken by the ten largest. Sequenced input: peripheral blood. This clonotype was obtained from a woman aged 35 to 49 with acute or convalescent COVID-19.

Here the CDR3 reads CASSYSIRDRGHGYTF. As DNA, the CDR3 is TGTGCCAGCAGTTACTCAATCAGGGACAGGGGGCATGGCTACACCTTC. The V call is TRBV6-5, the J call TRBJ1-2; the match to TRBD1 covers 12 bases. The ends lost 0 bases at V and 6 bases at J; junction bases unmatched: 5. CDR1 is MNHEY, CDR2 SVGAGI, per germline. The CDR3 has 16 residues.